These 19 T cell receptor beta chains came from one sample sequenced in a study of Ad26.COV2.S vaccination and SARS-CoV-2 variants. Assay: immunoSEQ multiplex PCR; the TCRdb copy retains only in-frame clones and omits some. Of about 350,000 clones detected, roughly 87% appear once; the ten largest clones hold approximately 3.6%. Treatment specified: 19 received Ad26.COV2.S at low or high dose, single or two shots; roughly 5 received placebo; per-sample allocation not given. Sample collection was performed on day 63 after the first vaccine or placebo injection. The starting material was peripheral blood, obtained in a trial of Ad26.COV2.S vaccine versus placebo. Receptors were obtained from a person aged 18-65 years who received the Ad26.COV2.S COVID-19 vaccine or a placebo.

The V call is TRBV27, the J call TRBJ1-2; D is perhaps TRBD1 (5 bases). The V gene's germline CDR1 is MNHEY and CDR2 SMNVEV (reference sequence). CDR3 length: 14 amino acids. The ends were cut back, 5 bases at V and 5 bases at J, with 15 bases in the middle. This chain's CDR3 is CASSTREAQYGYTF. CDR3 coding DNA: TGTGCCAGCAGTACCAGGGAGGCGCAGTATGGCTACACCTTC.

This clone was detected a few times. This chain uses TRBV9 with TRBJ1-4; TRBD1 matches at 8 bases. The CDR3 covers 14 residues. The germline V gene has CDR1 SGDLS and CDR2 YYNGEE. Trimming at V came to 4 bases and at J to 7 bases, leaving 6 bases not matched to a gene. The CDR3 here is CASSYGQGGEKLFF. The CDR3 coding sequence is TGTGCCAGCAGCTACGGACAGGGCGGTGAAAAACTGTTTTTT.

This sequence joins TRBV7-9 and TRBJ2-5; 7 positions match TRBD2. The V gene's germline CDR1 is SEHNR and CDR2 FQNEAQ (reference sequence). J was trimmed by 5 bases and V by 5 bases; bases with no gene match: 8. The CDR3 spans 14 residues. CDR3 sequence (DNA): TGTGCCAGCAGCCCCCCAGCGGGGTTGGAGACCCAGTACTTC. Its protein product is CASSPPAGLETQYF.

The chain couples TRBV30 to TRBJ2-7; 10 bases are a match to TRBD1. This CDR3 is 14 amino acids long. CDR1 GTSNPN and CDR2 SVGIG come from the germline V gene (reference sequence). The V segment lost 2 bases and the J segment 5 bases; nucleotides outside the gene matches: 6. Here the CDR3 reads CAWSQTGGEDEQYF. CDR3 DNA: TGTGCCTGGAGTCAGACAGGGGGCGAGGACGAGCAGTACTTC.

The chain combines TRBV7-9 with TRBJ2-5; the match to TRBD1 covers 9 bases. Looked up from germline, CDR1 is SEHNR and CDR2 is FQNEAQ (reference sequence). There are 16 residues in the CDR3. V lost 0 bases and J lost 5; bases outside the gene matches: 7. The CDR3 spells CASSLARTGVWETQYF. In nucleotides, the CDR3 is TGTGCCAGCAGCTTAGCCCGGACAGGGGTATGGGAGACCCAGTACTTC. The whole variable domain, remainder taken from reference TRBV7-9 and TRBJ2-5, is DTGVSQNPRHKITKRGQNVTFRCDPISEHNRLYWYRQTLGQGPEFLTYFQNEAQLEKSRLLSDRFSAERPKGSFSTLEIQRTEQGDSAMYLCASSLARTGVWETQYFGPGTRLLVL.

The chain has TRBV9 and TRBJ2-2, with D unclear. V lost 4 bases to trimming and J lost 1 base, with 8 bases between them. Per germline, CDR1 SGDLS and CDR2 YYNGEE. This CDR3 is built from 14 residues. In DNA form, the CDR3 reads TGTGCCAGCAGCCCAACACGGAACACCGGGGAGCTGTTTTTT. Its protein product is CASSPTRNTGELFF. Full variable domain (missing parts from reference TRBV9 and TRBJ2-2): DSGVTQTPKHLITATGQRVTLRCSPRSGDLSVYWYQQSLDQGLQFLIQYYNGEERAKGNILERFSAQQFPDLHSELNLSSLELGDSALYFCASSPTRNTGELFFGEGSRLTVL.

This clone has ten or more counts. This chain links TRBV7-2 with TRBJ1-5; no clear D. Germline assignment: CDR1 SGHTA and CDR2 FQGNSA. This CDR3 has 15 residues. With 1 base removed from V and 4 bases from J, the gap between germline ends came to 11 bases. DNA of the CDR3: TGTGCCAGCAGCTTAGAGGCCAATCTGAATCAGCCCCAGCATTTT. Its protein is CASSLEANLNQPQHF.

The chain links TRBV30 to TRBJ2-4; D is unresolved. V was trimmed by 2 bases and J by 4 bases, leaving 18 bases between them. The CDR3 loop spans 16 amino acids. Germline lookup yields CDR1 GTSNPN and CDR2 SVGIG (reference sequence). CDR3 residues: CAWSWALGRSKNIQYF. In DNA form, the CDR3 reads TGTGCCTGGAGTTGGGCACTGGGTAGATCGAAAAACATTCAGTACTTC.

The rearrangement uses TRBV3-1 (or the pseudogene TRBV3-2) and TRBJ2-5, with 10 bases that match TRBD2. This CDR3 comprises 16 residues. After removal of 2 bases from V and 4 bases from J, the junction contained 7 bases not matched to a gene. The germline V gene has CDR1 LGHDT and CDR2 YNNKEL (reference sequence). CDR3 loop: CASSQPSGGGRETQYF. The CDR3 nucleotides read TGTGCCAGCAGCCAACCTAGCGGGGGTGGTCGAGAGACCCAGTACTTC.

This CDR3 reads CASSPRYEQYF. CDR3 bases: TGTGCCAGCAGCCCCCGATACGAGCAGTACTTC. The rearrangement links TRBV5-8 to TRBJ2-7, with unresolved D. This CDR3 is 11 amino acids long. CDR1 is SGHTS and CDR2 is YDEGEE in the germline V gene. The V and J ends lost 4 bases and 4 bases respectively, with 6 bases between them.

The chain combines TRBV6-5 with TRBJ2-4; 9 nucleotides align to TRBD1. V gave up 8 bases and J gave up 6 bases; unmatched junction bases: 5. CDR3 length: 13 residues. Germline CDR1 and CDR2: MNHEY and SVGAGI. CDR3 sequence (DNA): TGTGCCAGCTCGGGACAGGGAACAAACATTCAGTACTTC. This codes for CASSGQGTNIQYF.

This clone is categorized as medium-sized. V usage is TRBV7-9 and J usage is TRBJ2-7, with 7 bases identical to TRBD1. CDR1 is SEHNR and CDR2 is FQNEAQ in the germline V gene (reference sequence). CDR3 size: 13 residues. V dropped 5 bases and J dropped 3; count of bases not matched to a gene: 4. CDR3: CASSGDSFYEQYF. The CDR3, as DNA: TGTGCCAGCAGCGGGGACAGCTTCTACGAGCAGTACTTC.

The chain is built from TRBV30 and TRBJ1-3; maybe TRBD1 (5 bases). The CDR3 spans 17 residues. V lost 3 bases and J lost 4, with 22 bases in between. Germline V gene data show CDR1 as GTSNPN and CDR2 as SVGIG (reference sequence). The CDR3 region is CAWRSLPGRTTGNTIYF. DNA for the CDR3: TGTGCCTGGAGGTCGCTCCCAGGACGGACAACGGGAAACACCATATATTTT.

The chain combines TRBV11-3 with TRBJ2-1, with 7 bases identical to TRBD1. V shed 0 bases, J shed 4 bases, and the junction held 3 bases outside the gene matches. The CDR3 spans 15 residues. The germline CDR1 and CDR2 sequences are SGHNT and YENEEA. CDR3 DNA sequence: TGTGCCAGCAGCTTAGAGGGGACAGTTTACAATGAGCAGTTCTTC. This codes for CASSLEGTVYNEQFF.

This clone was counted once. CDR3 coding DNA: TGCGCCAGCAGCCAAGGCTCCGGGACAGGGCCCTACAATGAGCAGTTCTTC. It translates to CASSQGSGTGPYNEQFF. The chain uses TRBV4-3 and TRBJ2-1, with TRBD1 matching over 9 bases. The length of the CDR3 is 17 residues. The V segment lost 1 base and the J segment 2 bases; nucleotides outside the gene matches: 6. Germline CDR1 reads LGHNA; CDR2 reads YSLEER.

V is TRBV18 and J is TRBJ1-4, with D possibly being TRBD1 (6 bases). Trimming removed 5 bases at V and 0 bases at J, with 19 bases between. Germline values: CDR1 KGHSH, CDR2 LQKENI. The CDR3 is 18 amino acids. The CDR3 loop is CASSSYVPGHATNEKLFF. CDR3 DNA: TGTGCCAGCTCATCTTATGTCCCGGGACATGCAACTAATGAAAAACTGTTTTTT.

The chain links TRBV6-6 to TRBJ1-1, with D unresolved. From germline, CDR1 is MNHNY and CDR2 SVGAGI (reference sequence). The CDR3 length is 14 residues. Trimming left V 8 bases short and J 3 bases short, with 16 bases between. The CDR3 nucleotides are TGTGCCAGCTGCCCTGGGCTTCGGGACACTGAAGCTTTCTTT. Translation: CASCPGLRDTEAFF.

The chain links TRBV7-3 to TRBJ2-7; 8 bases align to TRBD1. The CDR3 consists of 15 residues. Per the germline V gene, CDR1 is SGHTA and CDR2 is FQGTGA. V lost 2 bases to trimming and J lost 0 bases; unmatched junction nucleotides: 3. For the CDR3, the DNA is TGTGCCAGCAGCTTAGGACAGGGCCTCTCCTACGAGCAGTACTTC. It specifies CASSLGQGLSYEQYF.

The V gene is TRBV5-5, the J gene TRBJ2-1; D is perhaps TRBD1 (6 bases). Trimming removed 7 bases from V and 5 bases from J, with 13 bases in between. Germline CDR1 reads SGHKS; CDR2 reads YYEKEE (reference sequence). The length of the CDR3 is 13 residues. This chain's CDR3 is CASQGQNNNEQFF. In DNA form, the CDR3 reads TGTGCCAGCCAGGGGCAGAATAACAATGAGCAGTTCTTC.